This entry describes one T cell receptor beta chain. These data originate in a study of CD8 T cells in Susac syndrome. Whole-study context: Clinically active disease was present in over 5 of the sequenced Susac syndrome patients. Under ten of these patients were in remission. When blood was drawn, the patients with Susac syndrome were therapy-naive, on corticosteroids, or on intravenous immunoglobulin alone.

It was negative isolation that provided the CD8+ and CD4+ T cells, whereas TEMRA cells were enriched by FACS. The RNA, about 0.5 to 1 ug, was put through reverse transcription using random hexamers. Multiplex PCR with immunoSEQ amplified the TCR beta CDR3 across 54 Vbeta and 13 Jbeta. From the immunoSEQ multiplex PCR reads, TCRdb called clonotypes with MiXCR, one entry per CDR3 protein. The profile shows approximately 190,000 distinct CDR3 sequences, 95% of them singletons. There are 15 residues in the CDR3. With 1 base removed from V and 2 bases from J, the gap between germline ends came to 10 bases. The V gene's germline CDR1 is KGHSH and CDR2 LQKENI.

The chain uses TRBV18 and TRBJ2-3, with D maybe TRBD1 (5 bases). Sample: CD8+ T cells from PBMCs. This TCR was sampled from a human donor with Susac syndrome. In nucleotides, the CDR3 is TGTGCCAGCTCACCACAGGGGTGGAACACAGATACGCAGTATTTT. This translates into CASSPQGWNTDTQYF.